This T cell receptor beta chain was identified during a study of blood T cell repertoires in COVID-19. Whole-study context: Donors in the United States, Italy and Spain gave samples during acute or convalescent COVID-19.

Produced via immunoSEQ multiplex PCR; TCRdb's table is partial and in-frame only. The data hold 250,000 to 350,000 clones, with approximately 90% observed a single time. The CDR3 covers 16 residues. Trimming stripped 0 bases from V and 4 bases from J, with 15 bases between. Germline values: CDR1 ENHRY, CDR2 SYGVKD. A Seattle source enrolled patients during active infection and followed them longitudinally. The receptor was derived from a woman aged 45-65 years with COVID-19, enrolled during active disease. The chain is built from TRBV10-3 and TRBJ1-2; D might be TRBD1 (6 bases). Sequences were obtained from peripheral blood. The CDR3: CAISESVVGTFYGYTF. DNA for the CDR3: TGTGCCATCAGTGAGTCCGTGGTCGGGACATTCTATGGCTACACCTTC.